In its sample, the clone carrying this T cell receptor (beta chain) was seen many times. The antigen is not known. CDR3 size: 16 residues. The V gene lost 0 bases and the J gene lost 0 bases, with 9 bases spanning the gap. Germline assignment: CDR1 ENHRY and CDR2 SYGVKD. This sample was included in a study of T cell repertoires in cytomegalovirus infection. Study-level findings and limits: Clonotypes of TCR beta that were HLA-C-restricted and CMV-specific dominated the ex vivo response.

Each CDR3 protein gets one entry after TCRdb re-called the reads with MiXCR. The sample lists tens of thousands of distinct CDR3 sequences, 20% to 30% occurring once. The sample consisted of CD8+ T cells from cultured PBMCs, taken from culture after CMV antigen stimulation. The rearrangement links TRBV10-3 to TRBJ2-1; no reliable D call. The source is a human donor in good health (CMV status not recorded). Some clones in this sample may be carry-over from other donors' samples. CDR3 coding DNA: TGTGCCATCAGTGAGTCGGGCGGCAGCTCCTACAATGAGCAGTTCTTC. It encodes CAISESGGSSYNEQFF.